This T cell receptor beta chain originates from a study of cytotoxic CD8 clonotypes in ibrutinib-treated CLL. Study in general: Responses comprised 24 partial and 2 complete; at median about 68 months, roughly 15 remained remitted and about twelve progressed.

Germline V gene lookup returns CDR1 MGHRA and CDR2 YSYEKL. The CDR3 is 15 amino acids. Deletions cut 3 bases from V and 8 bases from J, with 19 bases between. Here immunoSEQ multiplex PCR was the method, and the copy in TCRdb shows in-frame clones only, minus some. This sample yields roughly 220,000 clones, of which about four fifths are seen a single time; about an eighth belongs to the top ten. Study-wide points: Sample timing was unmatched between remission and later-progressing patients; lymph nodes unstudied. A rise in clonality was seen at ibrutinib response, and a fall back toward baseline was seen at progression. The study found baseline clonality above age-matched healthy donors, tracking circulating CD8+ T-cell counts.

This clone was seen more than once but under ten times. Its antigen is not identified. The chain links TRBV4-1 to TRBJ1-2; no clear D. The sequence was obtained from a human donor with chronic lymphocytic leukemia. The sequenced sample was PBMCs, obtained after 12 months of ibrutinib treatment. The CDR3 spells CASSHPVGSLGGYTF. In DNA, the CDR3 is TGCGCCAGCAGCCACCCCGTCGGGTCGTTGGGGGGCTACACCTTC.